A single sample gave rise to the 14 T cell receptor beta chains below, sequenced in a study of T cell repertoires in cytomegalovirus infection. What these receptors recognize is not known. Each CDR3 protein gets one entry after TCRdb re-called the reads with MiXCR. The sample includes about 920,000 distinct CDR3 sequences, less than 40% of them seen just once. The specimen comprised cultured CD8+ T cells from PBMCs, sampled from culture after CMV antigen stimulation. These receptors all come from a human donor in good health (CMV status not recorded). Some clones in this sample may be carry-over from other donors' samples.

The genes are TRBV11-1 and TRBJ2-1; tentative D call: TRBD2 (5 bases). Germline loops: CDR1 SGHAT, CDR2 FQDESV (reference sequence). CDR3 length: 17 amino acids. The germline V and J ends were trimmed by 1 base and 0 bases, with 13 bases remaining between them. CDR3 DNA: TGTGCCAGCAGCTTAGGGTTACGACTATCCTCCTACAATGAGCAGTTCTTC. As protein: CASSLGLRLSSYNEQFF.

The V and J genes are TRBV19 and TRBJ1-2; the match to TRBD1 covers 9 bases. CDR3 length: 16 residues. Germline V gene sequence: CDR1 LNHDA, CDR2 SQIVND (reference sequence). V lost 6 bases, J lost 0 bases, and 8 bases stayed unmatched. The CDR3 DNA reads TGTGCCAGTAGACCGGGACAGGGAAAAGCTAACTATGGCTACACCTTC. Protein sequence: CASRPGQGKANYGYTF.

V is TRBV27 and J is TRBJ2-1; either TRBD1 or TRBD2 may supply D (5 bases each). The CDR3 has 17 amino acids. V shed 2 bases and J shed 2 bases, with 16 bases lying between them. CDR1 is MNHEY and CDR2 is SMNVEV in the germline V gene (reference sequence). CDR3 bases: TGTGCCAGCAGTTTAACCCCCGGGGCCCTCCCCTACAATGAGCAGTTCTTC. Its protein product is CASSLTPGALPYNEQFF.

This clonotype was recorded many times. The rearrangement links TRBV7-2 to TRBJ1-3; D is undetermined. The CDR3 has 12 amino acids. Germline V gene data show CDR1 as SGHTA and CDR2 as FQGNSA. V was clipped by 5 bases and J by 7 bases, with 9 bases between them. The CDR3 loop reads CASSPPGNTIYF. The CDR3 nucleotides are TGTGCCAGCAGCCCGCCCGGGAACACCATATATTTT.

This clonotype was seen many times. This chain links TRBV7-6 with TRBJ2-2; D gene uncertain. The CDR3 has 13 amino acids. V was cut by 5 bases and J by 5 bases, with 9 bases left in between. Germline V gene sequence: CDR1 SGHVS, CDR2 FNYEAQ. CDR3: CASSPLVTGELFF. Here the CDR3 DNA reads TGTGCCAGCAGCCCCCTTGTAACCGGGGAGCTGTTTTTT.

The chain recombines TRBV19 with TRBJ1-5; D ambiguous. The CDR3 runs 13 residues. Germline lookup yields CDR1 LNHDA and CDR2 SQIVND (reference sequence). The V and J ends lost 8 bases and 2 bases respectively, with 10 bases between them. The chain's CDR3 is CASSASGNQPQHF. Written as DNA, the CDR3 is TGTGCCAGTTCCGCTTCGGGCAATCAGCCCCAGCATTTT.

The chain couples TRBV6-6 to TRBJ2-3, with D hard to call. The germline V and J ends were trimmed by 2 bases and 0 bases, with 15 bases remaining between them. The CDR3 is 17 residues long. Germline loops: CDR1 MNHNY, CDR2 SVGAGI (reference sequence). Written as DNA, the CDR3 is TGTGCCAGCAGTTACGAAGTCCTTCCGTCTAGCACAGATACGCAGTATTTT. Translated, it gives CASSYEVLPSSTDTQYF.

This clonotype occurred a few times. The CDR3 sequence is CAFQVVSGELFF. CDR3 DNA: TGCGCCTTTCAGGTTGTGAGCGGGGAGCTGTTTTTT. The chain links TRBV4-3 to TRBJ2-2, with no clear D. V lost 11 bases and J lost 7, with 14 bases in between. The CDR3 consists of 12 residues. Germline V CDR1 and CDR2: LGHNA, YSLEER.

This clonotype was seen many times. V usage is TRBV7-3 and J usage is TRBJ2-5, with D perhaps matching TRBD1 or TRBD2 (5 bases each). V lost 5 bases and J 5 bases, leaving 24 bases between the germline ends. The CDR3 loop spans 17 amino acids. CDR1 is SGHTA and CDR2 is FQGTGA in the germline V gene. The CDR3 reads CASSLGTVNDWWETQYF. As DNA, the CDR3 is TGTGCCAGCAGCCTCGGGACCGTTAATGATTGGTGGGAGACCCAGTACTTC.

The chain carries TRBV29-1 and TRBJ1-4, with D hard to call. CDR1 SQVTM and CDR2 ANQGSEA come from the germline V gene. The length of the CDR3 is 15 residues. V lost 0 bases and J 6 bases, leaving 14 bases between the germline ends. This CDR3 is CSVEDPRSVDEKLFF. Written as DNA, the CDR3 is TGCAGCGTTGAAGACCCTCGGTCGGTAGATGAAAAACTGTTTTTT.

The chain joins TRBV7-6 to TRBJ2-2; D could derive from TRBD1 or TRBD2 (6 bases each). In germline, CDR1 is SGHVS, CDR2 FNYEAQ. V lost 2 bases, J lost 5 bases, and 12 bases lay in between. The CDR3 has 15 residues. The CDR3 nucleotides are TGTGCCAGCAGCTTAACCGGGGGCGGGACCGGGGAGCTGTTTTTT. This encodes CASSLTGGGTGELFF.

This CDR3 reads CSVEGASGPYNEQFF. For the CDR3, the DNA is TGCAGCGTTGAAGGGGCTAGCGGGCCCTACAATGAGCAGTTCTTC. V gene TRBV29-1 combines with J gene TRBJ2-1, with 8 bases matching TRBD2. Germline V gene data show CDR1 as SQVTM and CDR2 as ANQGSEA. The V and J ends lost 1 base and 2 bases, in that order; junction bases with no gene match: 4. The CDR3 spans 15 residues.

This clonotype came up a few times. The chain uses TRBV6-5 and TRBJ2-1, with D possibly being TRBD1 (5 bases). V was shortened by 3 bases and J by 6 bases, with 15 bases between the two germline ends. CDR3 length: 15 amino acids. CDR1 is MNHEY and CDR2 is SVGAGI in the germline V gene. The CDR3 sequence is CASSYLGRARNEQFF. The DNA of the CDR3 is TGTGCCAGCAGTTATTTGGGCAGGGCACGCAATGAGCAGTTCTTC.

This clonotype was observed at least ten times. V gene TRBV12-3 or TRBV12-4 combines with J gene TRBJ2-3, with 7 bases aligning to TRBD1. This CDR3 contains 13 residues. Unmatched junction bases numbered 5, after V lost 7 bases and J lost 4 bases. The CDR3 is CASTRGGADTQYF. The CDR3 coding sequence is TGTGCCAGCACCCGAGGGGGCGCAGATACGCAGTATTTT.